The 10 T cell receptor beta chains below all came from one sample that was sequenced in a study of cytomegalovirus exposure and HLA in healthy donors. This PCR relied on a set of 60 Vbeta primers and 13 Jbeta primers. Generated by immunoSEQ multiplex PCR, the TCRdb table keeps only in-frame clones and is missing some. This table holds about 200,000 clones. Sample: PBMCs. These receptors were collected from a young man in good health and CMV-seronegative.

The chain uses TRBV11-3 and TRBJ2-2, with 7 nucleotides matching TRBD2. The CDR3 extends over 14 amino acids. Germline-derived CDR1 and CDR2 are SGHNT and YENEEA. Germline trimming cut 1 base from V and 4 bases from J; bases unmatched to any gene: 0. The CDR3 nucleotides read TGTGCCAGCAGCTTAGCGGGGGGCACCGGGGAGCTGTTTTTT. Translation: CASSLAGGTGELFF. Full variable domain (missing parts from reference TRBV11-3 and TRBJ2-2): EAGVVQSPRYKIIEKKQPVAFWCNPISGHNTLYWYLQNLGQGPELLIRYENEEAVDDSQLPKDRFSAERLKGVDSTLKIQPAELGDSAVYLCASSLAGGTGELFFGEGSRLTVL.

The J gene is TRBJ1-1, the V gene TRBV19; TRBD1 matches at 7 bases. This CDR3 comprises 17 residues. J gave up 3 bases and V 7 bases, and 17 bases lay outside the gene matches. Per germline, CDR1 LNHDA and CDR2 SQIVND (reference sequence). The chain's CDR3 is CASTPGVLTGRDTEAFF. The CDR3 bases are TGTGCCAGTACCCCTGGGGTGCTGACAGGGCGGGACACTGAAGCTTTCTTT.

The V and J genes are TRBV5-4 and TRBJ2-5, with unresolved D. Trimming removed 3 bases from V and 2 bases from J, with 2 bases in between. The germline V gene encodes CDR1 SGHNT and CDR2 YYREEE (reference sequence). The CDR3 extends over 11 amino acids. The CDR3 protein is CASSSQETQYF. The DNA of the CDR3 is TGTGCCAGCAGCTCACAAGAGACCCAGTACTTC.

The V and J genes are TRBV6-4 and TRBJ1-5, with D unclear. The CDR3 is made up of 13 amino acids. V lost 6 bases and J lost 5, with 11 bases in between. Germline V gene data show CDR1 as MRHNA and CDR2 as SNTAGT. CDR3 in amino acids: CASSAQQDQPQHF. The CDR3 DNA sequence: TGTGCCAGCAGCGCCCAACAAGATCAGCCCCAGCATTTT.

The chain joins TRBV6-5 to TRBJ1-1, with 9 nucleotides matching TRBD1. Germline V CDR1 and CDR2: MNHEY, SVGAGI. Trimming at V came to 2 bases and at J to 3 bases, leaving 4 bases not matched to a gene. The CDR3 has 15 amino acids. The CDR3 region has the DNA TGTGCCAGCAGTTACACAGGGGGCTTGGACACTGAAGCTTTCTTT. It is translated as CASSYTGGLDTEAFF.

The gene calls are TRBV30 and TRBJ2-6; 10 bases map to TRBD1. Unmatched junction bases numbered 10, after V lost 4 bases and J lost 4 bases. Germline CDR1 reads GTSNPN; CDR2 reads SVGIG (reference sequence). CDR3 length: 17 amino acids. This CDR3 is CAWIRDRGRTGANVLTF. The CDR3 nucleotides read TGTGCCTGGATCCGGGACAGGGGAAGGACGGGGGCCAACGTCCTGACTTTC.

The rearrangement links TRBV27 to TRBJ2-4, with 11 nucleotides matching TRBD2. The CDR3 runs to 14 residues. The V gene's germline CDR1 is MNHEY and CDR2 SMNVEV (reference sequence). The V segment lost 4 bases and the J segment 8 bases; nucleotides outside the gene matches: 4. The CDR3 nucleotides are TGTGCCAGCAGTTCCACTAGCGGGAGTGACATTCAGTACTTC. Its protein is CASSSTSGSDIQYF.

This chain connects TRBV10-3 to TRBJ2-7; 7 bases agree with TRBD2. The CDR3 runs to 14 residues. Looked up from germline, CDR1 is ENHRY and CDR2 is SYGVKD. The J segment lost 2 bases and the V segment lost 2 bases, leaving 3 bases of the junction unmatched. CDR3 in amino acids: CAISEGGRPYEQYF. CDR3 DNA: TGTGCCATCAGTGAGGGCGGGAGACCCTACGAGCAGTACTTC.

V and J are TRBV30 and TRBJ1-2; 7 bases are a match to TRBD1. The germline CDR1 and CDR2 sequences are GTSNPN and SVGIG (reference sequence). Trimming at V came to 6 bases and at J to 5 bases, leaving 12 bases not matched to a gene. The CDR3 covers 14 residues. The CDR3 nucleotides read TGTGCCTGTAACCGACAGGGAGGCCCGTATGGCTACACCTTC. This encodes CACNRQGGPYGYTF.

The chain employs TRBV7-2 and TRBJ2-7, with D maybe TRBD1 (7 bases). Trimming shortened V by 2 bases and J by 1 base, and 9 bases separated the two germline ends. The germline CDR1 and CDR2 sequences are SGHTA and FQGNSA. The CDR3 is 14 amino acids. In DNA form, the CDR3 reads TGTGCCAGCAGCTTACAGGGGGGTTCCTACGAGCAGTACTTC. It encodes CASSLQGGSYEQYF.